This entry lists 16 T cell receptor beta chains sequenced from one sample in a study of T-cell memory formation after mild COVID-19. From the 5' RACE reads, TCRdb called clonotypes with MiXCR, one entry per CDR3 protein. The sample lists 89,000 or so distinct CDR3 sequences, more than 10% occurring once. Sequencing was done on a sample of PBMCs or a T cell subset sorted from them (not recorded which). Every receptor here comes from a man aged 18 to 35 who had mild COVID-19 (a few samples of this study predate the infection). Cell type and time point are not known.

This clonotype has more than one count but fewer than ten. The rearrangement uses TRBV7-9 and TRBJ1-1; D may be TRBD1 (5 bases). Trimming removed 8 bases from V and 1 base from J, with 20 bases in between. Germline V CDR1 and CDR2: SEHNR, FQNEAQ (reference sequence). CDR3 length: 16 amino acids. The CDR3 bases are TGTGCCAGCCGCCGCATGACTACAGGAAAGAACACTGAAGCTTTCTTT. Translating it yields CASRRMTTGKNTEAFF. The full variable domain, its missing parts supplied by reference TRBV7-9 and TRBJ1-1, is DTGVSQNPRHKITKRGQNVTFRCDPISEHNRLYWYRQTLGQGPEFLTYFQNEAQLEKSRLLSDRFSAERPKGSFSTLEIQRTEQGDSAMYLCASRRMTTGKNTEAFFGQGTRLTVV.

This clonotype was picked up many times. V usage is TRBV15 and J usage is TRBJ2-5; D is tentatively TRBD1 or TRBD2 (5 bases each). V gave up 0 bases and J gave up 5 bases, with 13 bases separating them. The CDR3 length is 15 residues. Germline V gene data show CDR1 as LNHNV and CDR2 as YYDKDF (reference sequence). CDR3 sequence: CATSREGTDLETQYF. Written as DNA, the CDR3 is TGTGCCACCAGCAGAGAGGGGACGGACCTGGAGACCCAGTACTTC. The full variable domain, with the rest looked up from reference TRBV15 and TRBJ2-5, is DAMVIQNPRYQVTQFGKPVTLSCSQTLNHNVMYWYQQKSSQAPKLLFHYYDKDFNNEADTPDNFQSRRPNTSFCFLDIRSPGLGDTAMYLCATSREGTDLETQYFGPGTRLLVL.

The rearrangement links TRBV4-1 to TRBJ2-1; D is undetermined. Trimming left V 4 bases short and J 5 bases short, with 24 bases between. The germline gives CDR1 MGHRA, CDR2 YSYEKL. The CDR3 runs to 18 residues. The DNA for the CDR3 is TGCGCCAGCAGCCCCCGCGCCGTGTGGGGTGGTTTCGACAATGAGCAGTTCTTC. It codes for CASSPRAVWGGFDNEQFF.

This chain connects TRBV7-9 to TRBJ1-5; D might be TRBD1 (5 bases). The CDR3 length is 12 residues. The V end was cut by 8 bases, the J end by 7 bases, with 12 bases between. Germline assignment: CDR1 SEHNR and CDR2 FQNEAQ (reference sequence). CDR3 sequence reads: CASGQGSQPQHF. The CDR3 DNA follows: TGTGCCAGCGGGCAGGGTTCGCAGCCCCAGCATTTT.

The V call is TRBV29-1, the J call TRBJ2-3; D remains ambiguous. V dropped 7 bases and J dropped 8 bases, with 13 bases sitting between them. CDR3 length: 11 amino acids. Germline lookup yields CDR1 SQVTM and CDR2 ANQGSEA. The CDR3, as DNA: TGCAGCGCTATGCAAGCTGGTACGCAGTATTTT. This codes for CSAMQAGTQYF.

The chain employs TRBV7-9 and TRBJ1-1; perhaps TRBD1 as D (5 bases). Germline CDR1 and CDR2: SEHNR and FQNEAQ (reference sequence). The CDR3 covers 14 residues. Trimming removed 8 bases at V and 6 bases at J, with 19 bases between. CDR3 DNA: TGTGCCAGCGTACAGGACTTCGGGGTATCTGAAGCTTTCTTT. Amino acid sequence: CASVQDFGVSEAFF.

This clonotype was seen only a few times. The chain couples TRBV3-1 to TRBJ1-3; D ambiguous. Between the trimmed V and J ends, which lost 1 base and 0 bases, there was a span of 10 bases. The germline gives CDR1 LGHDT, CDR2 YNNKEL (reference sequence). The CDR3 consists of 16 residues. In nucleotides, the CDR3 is TGTGCCAGCAGCCAAGTTGTAACAGACTCTGGAAACACCATATATTTT. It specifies CASSQVVTDSGNTIYF. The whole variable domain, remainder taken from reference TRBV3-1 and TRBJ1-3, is DTAVSQTPKYLVTQMGNDKSIKCEQNLGHDTMYWYKQDSKKFLKIMFSYNNKELIINETVPNRFSPKSPDKAHLNLHINSLELGDSAVYFCASSQVVTDSGNTIYFGEGSWLTVV.

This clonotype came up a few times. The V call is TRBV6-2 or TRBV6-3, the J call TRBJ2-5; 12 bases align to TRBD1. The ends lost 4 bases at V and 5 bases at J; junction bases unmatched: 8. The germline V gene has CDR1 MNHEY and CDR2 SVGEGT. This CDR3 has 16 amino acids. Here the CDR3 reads CASSSPGQGAWETQYF. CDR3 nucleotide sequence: TGTGCCAGCAGTTCCCCGGGACAGGGGGCTTGGGAGACCCAGTACTTC.

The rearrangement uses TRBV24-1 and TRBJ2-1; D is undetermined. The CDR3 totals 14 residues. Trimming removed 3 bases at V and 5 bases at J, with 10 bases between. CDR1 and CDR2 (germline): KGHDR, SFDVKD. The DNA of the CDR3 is TGTGCCACCAGTGATACTACGACGAACAATGAGCAGTTCTTC. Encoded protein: CATSDTTTNNEQFF.

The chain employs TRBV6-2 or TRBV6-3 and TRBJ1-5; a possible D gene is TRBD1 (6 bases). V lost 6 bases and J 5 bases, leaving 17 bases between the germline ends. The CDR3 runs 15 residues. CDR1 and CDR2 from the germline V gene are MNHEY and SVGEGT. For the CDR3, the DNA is TGTGCCAGCAGGCCTGATGCGGGGGCTTATCAGCCCCAGCATTTT. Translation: CASRPDAGAYQPQHF.

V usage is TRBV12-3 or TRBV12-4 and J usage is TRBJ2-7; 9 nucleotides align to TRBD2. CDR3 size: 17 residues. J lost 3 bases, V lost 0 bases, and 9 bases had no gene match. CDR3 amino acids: CASSLASGGNEVYEQYF. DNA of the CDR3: TGTGCCAGCAGTTTAGCTAGCGGGGGTAACGAAGTCTACGAGCAGTACTTC.

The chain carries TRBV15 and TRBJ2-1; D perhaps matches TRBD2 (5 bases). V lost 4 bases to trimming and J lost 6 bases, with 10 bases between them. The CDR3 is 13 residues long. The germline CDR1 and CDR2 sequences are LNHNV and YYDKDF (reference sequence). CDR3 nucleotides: TGTGCCACCAGCATCTCCGAGGGCAATGAGCAGTTCTTC. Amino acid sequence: CATSISEGNEQFF.

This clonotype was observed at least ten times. The CDR3 nucleotides are TGTGCCAGCAGCCTGACTAGCTATGAGACCCAGTACTTC. It is translated as CASSLTSYETQYF. The chain carries TRBV7-6 and TRBJ2-5, with 7 bases that match TRBD2. After removal of 5 bases from V and 5 bases from J, the junction contained 5 bases not matched to a gene. The CDR3 loop spans 13 amino acids. Germline V gene lookup returns CDR1 SGHVS and CDR2 FNYEAQ.

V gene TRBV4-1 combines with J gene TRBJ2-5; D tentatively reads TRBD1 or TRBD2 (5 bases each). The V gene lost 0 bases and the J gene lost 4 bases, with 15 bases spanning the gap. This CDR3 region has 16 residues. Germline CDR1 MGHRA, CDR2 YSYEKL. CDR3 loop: CASSQDIKWGRETQYF. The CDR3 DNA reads TGCGCCAGCAGCCAAGATATTAAGTGGGGACGAGAGACCCAGTACTTC.

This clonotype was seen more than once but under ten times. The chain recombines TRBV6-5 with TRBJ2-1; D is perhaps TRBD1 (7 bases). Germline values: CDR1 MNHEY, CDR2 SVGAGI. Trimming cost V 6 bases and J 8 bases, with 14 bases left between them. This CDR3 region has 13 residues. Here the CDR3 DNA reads TGTGCCAGCAGCCCCGGAGGGGGCGATGAGCAGTTCTTC. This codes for CASSPGGGDEQFF.

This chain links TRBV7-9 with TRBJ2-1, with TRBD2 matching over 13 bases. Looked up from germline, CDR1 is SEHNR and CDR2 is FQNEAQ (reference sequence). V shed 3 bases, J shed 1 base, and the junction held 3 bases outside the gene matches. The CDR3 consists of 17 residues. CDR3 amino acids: CASSLGLAGKSYNEQFF. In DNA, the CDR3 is TGTGCCAGCAGCTTGGGACTAGCGGGGAAATCCTACAATGAGCAGTTCTTC.